These 26 T cell receptor beta chains share one sample of origin, sequenced in a study of OX40 agonist ivuxolimab in advanced cancers. Library construction relied on the immunoSEQ multiplex PCR assay. Here the immuneACCESS table is served through TCRdb, limited to in-frame sequences with V and J called. Missing clones are a known gap in these copies; in checked studies unresolved V genes cover under half, and the rest lacks a known reason. The sample yields tens of thousands of clones; around 93% were counted once. Of the sample, 0.32% is held by the ten largest clones. This material consisted of CD4+ or CD8+ T cells sorted from blood, taken in a trial of the OX40 agonist ivuxolimab. The receptors stem from an adult with an advanced solid tumor such as melanoma, head and neck, liver or kidney cancer.

This clone was recorded only once. The V gene is TRBV27, the J gene TRBJ2-2; D is perhaps TRBD1 (6 bases). V dropped 6 bases and J dropped 7 bases, with 12 bases sitting between them. This CDR3 is built from 13 residues. The germline CDR1 and CDR2 sequences are MNHEY and SMNVEV (reference sequence). CDR3 in DNA: TGTGCCAGCAGCATTAAGGGGGTCGGGGAGCTGTTTTTT. It yields the protein CASSIKGVGELFF.

The chain couples TRBV6-5 to TRBJ2-7; 7 bases align to TRBD1. The J segment lost 2 bases and the V segment lost 5 bases, leaving 9 bases of the junction unmatched. The CDR3 has 15 amino acids. CDR1 is MNHEY and CDR2 is SVGAGI in the germline V gene. The CDR3 nucleotides read TGTGCCAGCAGTCACACCACAGGGGCGCCCTACGAGCAGTACTTC. Protein: CASSHTTGAPYEQYF.

The chain combines TRBV6-1 with TRBJ2-7, with TRBD2 matching 8 bases. The CDR3 extends over 15 amino acids. Germline CDR1 MNHNS, CDR2 SASEGT. V lost 8 bases to trimming and J lost 1 base; unmatched junction nucleotides: 10. The CDR3 is CASRSGGGDSYEQYF. The CDR3 DNA follows: TGTGCCAGCCGATCGGGGGGGGGTGATTCCTACGAGCAGTACTTC.

This clone was observed a single time. The chain recombines TRBV27 with TRBJ1-6, with 9 bases that match TRBD1. V was pared by 4 bases and J by 7 bases, with 5 bases of the junction left unmatched. Germline values: CDR1 MNHEY, CDR2 SMNVEV (reference sequence). The length of the CDR3 is 15 residues. The CDR3: CASSSPGTGNSPLHF. DNA of the CDR3: TGTGCCAGCAGTTCGCCCGGGACAGGGAATTCACCCCTCCACTTT.

The chain employs TRBV11-2 and TRBJ2-3; 8 bases line up with TRBD1. With 6 bases clipped from V and 2 bases from J, the junction kept 4 bases outside the gene matches. The CDR3 is 14 amino acids. Germline-derived CDR1 and CDR2 are SGHAT and FQNNGV. This CDR3 is CASSQGQVTDTQYF. DNA of the CDR3: TGTGCCAGCAGTCAGGGACAGGTCACAGATACGCAGTATTTT.

This chain connects TRBV7-2 to TRBJ2-3, with 13 bases fitting TRBD2. CDR1 is SGHTA and CDR2 is FQGNSA in the germline V gene. The ends lost 1 base at V and 4 bases at J; junction bases unmatched: 2. The CDR3 loop spans 16 amino acids. The CDR3 spells CASSLVGTSGADTQYF. For the CDR3, the DNA is TGTGCCAGCAGCTTAGTCGGGACTAGCGGGGCAGATACGCAGTATTTT.

This chain joins TRBV27 and TRBJ2-7, with 7 positions matching TRBD1. Unmatched junction bases numbered 14, after V lost 5 bases and J lost 7 bases. This CDR3 has 15 amino acids. Per germline, CDR1 MNHEY and CDR2 SMNVEV (reference sequence). The CDR3, as DNA: TGTGCCAGCAGTACCCCGACAGGGAATTCGGGGGAGCAGTACTTC. Translation gives CASSTPTGNSGEQYF.

The gene calls are TRBV28 and TRBJ2-1; 8 nucleotides line up with TRBD1. J lost 7 bases, V lost 4 bases, and 3 bases had no gene match. CDR1 is MDHEN and CDR2 is SYDVKM in the germline V gene. CDR3 length: 13 amino acids. For the CDR3, the DNA is TGTGCCAGCAGTTCGGGACAGGCTAATGAGCAGTTCTTC. It yields the protein CASSSGQANEQFF.

The CDR3 DNA reads as TGCGCCAGCAGCTTCGACGGAACATGGAATCAGCCCCAGCATTTT. Translating it yields CASSFDGTWNQPQHF. The V gene is TRBV5-1, the J gene TRBJ1-5; D is ambiguous. The germline CDR1 and CDR2 sequences are SGHRS and YFSETQ. The length of the CDR3 is 15 residues. V lost 2 bases and J 4 bases, leaving 13 bases between the germline ends.

The V gene is TRBV30, the J gene TRBJ1-1; 7 positions agree with TRBD1. The length of the CDR3 is 13 residues. Per germline, CDR1 GTSNPN and CDR2 SVGIG (reference sequence). V shed 7 bases, J shed 1 base, and the junction held 6 bases outside the gene matches. CDR3 nucleotides: TGTGCCTCCCACAGGGGCCCGAACACTGAAGCTTTCTTT. It translates to CASHRGPNTEAFF.

The V call is TRBV20-1, the J call TRBJ2-3, with unresolved D. The CDR3 sequence is 11 residues long. Per the germline V gene, CDR1 is DFQATT and CDR2 is SNEGSKA (reference sequence). The V end was cut by 6 bases, the J end by 4 bases, with 8 bases between. The CDR3: CSAGRSDTQYF. CDR3 coding DNA: TGCAGTGCGGGAAGGTCAGATACGCAGTATTTT.

The rearrangement joins TRBV7-2 to TRBJ1-5; tentative D call: TRBD1 (6 bases). CDR3 length equals 16 residues. Germline-derived CDR1 and CDR2 are SGHTA and FQGNSA. V was cut by 5 bases and J by 0 bases, with 14 bases left in between. CDR3 bases: TGTGCCAGCAGCACCTCAGGGGTATATAGCAATCAGCCCCAGCATTTT. Its protein product is CASSTSGVYSNQPQHF.

This sequence joins TRBV28 and TRBJ2-4; D perhaps matches TRBD1 (5 bases). Germline-derived CDR1 and CDR2 are MDHEN and SYDVKM. The ends were cut back, 2 bases at V and 3 bases at J, with 11 bases in the middle. CDR3 length: 15 residues. In DNA form, the CDR3 reads TGTGCCAGCAGTTTACAGGGCATTGGCAAAAACATTCAGTACTTC. Encoded protein: CASSLQGIGKNIQYF.

The J gene is TRBJ2-7, the V gene TRBV21-1; the table assigns TRBD1, which was not confirmed against the DNA. TRBV21-1 is annotated as a pseudogene. The CDR3 contains 17 residues. In DNA form, the CDR3 reads TGTGCCAGCAGCAAAGTTGAGGGACAGTCCCTAACCTACGAGCAGTACTTC. Translation: CASSKVEGQSLTYEQYF.

The chain employs TRBV7-6 and TRBJ1-1, with D possibly being TRBD1 (5 bases). V was pared by 6 bases and J by 1 base, with 12 bases between. The CDR3 has 14 residues. The germline CDR1 and CDR2 sequences are SGHVS and FNYEAQ. CDR3 in DNA: TGTGCCAGCAGAGGGACGGCTACGAACACTGAAGCTTTCTTT. Its translation: CASRGTATNTEAFF.

The V gene is TRBV29-1, the J gene TRBJ2-5, with 14 bases lining up with TRBD2. This CDR3 has 13 residues. Germline CDR1 SQVTM, CDR2 ANQGSEA. V lost 7 bases and J lost 7; bases outside the gene matches: 5. The CDR3 DNA is TGCAGCGGGGGACTAGCGGGAGTTGGGACCCAGTACTTC. The encoded protein is CSGGLAGVGTQYF.

The chain links TRBV14 to TRBJ2-1; 13 bases align to TRBD2. Unmatched junction bases numbered 6, after V lost 0 bases and J lost 7 bases. CDR1 is SGHDN, CDR2 FVKESK, per germline. CDR3 size: 17 residues. The CDR3 here is CASSQDLGLAGRNEQFF. In DNA form, the CDR3 reads TGTGCCAGCAGCCAAGATCTGGGACTAGCGGGACGGAATGAGCAGTTCTTC.

The chain combines TRBV7-2 with TRBJ2-5; TRBD2 aligns across 13 bases. V dropped 6 bases and J dropped 4; count of bases not matched to a gene: 5. Germline values: CDR1 SGHTA, CDR2 FQGNSA. The CDR3 extends over 15 amino acids. In DNA form, the CDR3 reads TGTGCCAGCAGACGACTAGCGGGGGGTGGAGAGACCCAGTACTTC. Amino acids: CASRRLAGGGETQYF.

The chain has TRBV20-1 and TRBJ1-6; D is unresolved. The CDR3 runs 11 residues. CDR1 and CDR2 from the germline V gene are DFQATT and SNEGSKA (reference sequence). The V end was cut by 1 base, the J end by 7 bases, with 2 bases between. Here the CDR3 DNA reads TGCAGTGCTAGAGGGAATTCACCCCTCCACTTT. Protein sequence: CSARGNSPLHF.

The chain joins TRBV4-2 to TRBJ2-5; weak D call: TRBD2 (7 bases). Germline V gives CDR1 LGHNA, CDR2 YNFKEQ. This CDR3 contains 17 residues. V lost 1 base and J lost 5, with 20 bases in between. The CDR3 here is CASSQGNGGLGGETQYF. CDR3 nucleotides: TGTGCCAGCAGCCAAGGGAACGGGGGGCTCGGGGGTGAGACCCAGTACTTC.

The rearrangement joins TRBV5-6 to TRBJ1-2; D is ambiguous. The CDR3 runs to 18 residues. Germline values: CDR1 SGHDT, CDR2 YYEEEE. Trimming removed 4 bases from V and 5 bases from J, with 27 bases in between. CDR3 loop: CASSLDGDWIRNFYGYTF. DNA of the CDR3: TGTGCCAGCAGCCTGGACGGGGATTGGATCCGGAACTTTTATGGCTACACCTTC.

This clone appeared once. V is TRBV5-4 and J is TRBJ2-5; TRBD2 agrees at 8 bases. The CDR3 covers 15 residues. In germline, CDR1 is SGHNT, CDR2 YYREEE (reference sequence). V dropped 0 bases and J dropped 5; count of bases not matched to a gene: 6. CDR3 DNA: TGTGCCAGCAGCTTGGCCGTAGCGGGGCAGGAGACCCAGTACTTC. Translating gives CASSLAVAGQETQYF.

This chain links TRBV20-1 with TRBJ1-6; no reliable D call. V was clipped by 3 bases and J by 10 bases, with 7 bases between them. There are 11 residues in the CDR3. Germline V gene data show CDR1 as DFQATT and CDR2 as SNEGSKA (reference sequence). Here the CDR3 reads CSARGSSPLHF. The CDR3 nucleotides are TGCAGTGCTAGGGGTAGCTCACCCCTCCACTTT.

The rearrangement links TRBV7-2 to TRBJ2-5; 7 bases fit TRBD2. J was trimmed by 4 bases and V by 2 bases; bases with no gene match: 10. Germline-derived CDR1 and CDR2 are SGHTA and FQGNSA. The CDR3 totals 16 residues. Here the CDR3 DNA reads TGTGCCAGCAGCTTAATCAGCGGGGTGAAAACAGAGACCCAGTACTTC. It is translated as CASSLISGVKTETQYF.

The chain carries TRBV5-1 and TRBJ1-1; D gene unclear. The CDR3 totals 12 residues. The V end lost 7 bases, the J end lost 1 base, and 8 bases lay between the germline ends. CDR1 is SGHRS and CDR2 is YFSETQ in the germline V gene. CDR3 nucleotides: TGCGCCAGCGGGGAGAGGAACACTGAAGCTTTCTTT. Protein: CASGERNTEAFF.

This chain connects TRBV6-5 to TRBJ1-1; D call uncertain. Germline V gene lookup returns CDR1 MNHEY and CDR2 SVGAGI. Between the trimmed V and J ends, which lost 5 bases and 0 bases, there was a span of 10 bases. The CDR3 has 14 amino acids. CDR3 sequence: CASSLLEVNTEAFF. The CDR3 coding sequence is TGTGCCAGCAGTCTGTTGGAGGTGAACACTGAAGCTTTCTTT.